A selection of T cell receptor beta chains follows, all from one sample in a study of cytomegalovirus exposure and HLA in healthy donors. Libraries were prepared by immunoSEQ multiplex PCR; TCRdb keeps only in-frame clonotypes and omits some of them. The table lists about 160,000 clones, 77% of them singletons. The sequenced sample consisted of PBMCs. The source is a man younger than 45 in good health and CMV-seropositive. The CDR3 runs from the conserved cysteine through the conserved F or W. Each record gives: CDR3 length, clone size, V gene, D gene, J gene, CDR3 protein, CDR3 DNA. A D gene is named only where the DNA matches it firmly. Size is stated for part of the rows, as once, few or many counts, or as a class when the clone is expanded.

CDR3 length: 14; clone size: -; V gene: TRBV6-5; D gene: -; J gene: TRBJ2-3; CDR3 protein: CASRMQGNLDTQYF; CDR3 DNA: TGTGCCAGCAGGATGCAGGGGAATTTAGATACGCAGTATTTT
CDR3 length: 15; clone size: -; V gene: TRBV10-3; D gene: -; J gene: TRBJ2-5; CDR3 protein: CAISRSGADQETQYF; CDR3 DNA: TGTGCCATCAGCCGTTCTGGGGCAGACCAAGAGACCCAGTACTTC
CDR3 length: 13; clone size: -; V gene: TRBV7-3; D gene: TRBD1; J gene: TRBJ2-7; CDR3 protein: CASSTSTGSEQYF; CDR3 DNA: TGTGCCAGCAGCACTTCGACAGGGTCCGAGCAGTACTTC
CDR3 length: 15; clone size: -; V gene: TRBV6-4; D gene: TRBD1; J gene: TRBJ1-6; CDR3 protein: CASSEQGPTNSPLHF; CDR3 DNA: TGTGCCAGCAGTGAACAGGGGCCGACTAATTCACCCCTCCACTTT
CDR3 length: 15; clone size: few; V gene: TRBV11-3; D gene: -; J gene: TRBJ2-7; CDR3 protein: CASSLGDNPSYEQYF; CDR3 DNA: TGTGCCAGCAGCTTAGGGGACAACCCCTCCTACGAGCAGTACTTC
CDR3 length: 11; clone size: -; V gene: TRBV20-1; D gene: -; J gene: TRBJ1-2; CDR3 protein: CSAPVARGYTF; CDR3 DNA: TGCAGTGCTCCAGTCGCTAGGGGCTACACCTTC
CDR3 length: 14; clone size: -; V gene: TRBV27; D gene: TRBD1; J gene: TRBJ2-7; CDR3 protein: CASSAGTGGYEQYF; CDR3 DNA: TGTGCCAGCAGTGCCGGGACAGGGGGCTACGAGCAGTACTTC
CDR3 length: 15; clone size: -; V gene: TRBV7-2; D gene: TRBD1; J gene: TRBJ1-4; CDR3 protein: CASSSYQGAIEKLFF; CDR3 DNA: TGTGCCAGCAGCTCCTATCAGGGGGCGATTGAAAAACTGTTTTTT
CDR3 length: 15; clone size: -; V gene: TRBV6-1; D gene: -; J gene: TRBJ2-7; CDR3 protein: CASSEGPQGSYEQYF; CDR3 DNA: TGTGCCAGCAGTGAGGGGCCACAGGGCTCCTACGAGCAGTACTTC
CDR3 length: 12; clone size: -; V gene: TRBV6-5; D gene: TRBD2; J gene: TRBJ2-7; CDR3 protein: CASSAGVYEQYF; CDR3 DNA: TGTGCCAGCAGTGCGGGAGTCTACGAGCAGTACTTC
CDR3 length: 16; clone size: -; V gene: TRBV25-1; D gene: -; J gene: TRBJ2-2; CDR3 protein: CASSEYRRQNTGELFF; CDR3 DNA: TGTGCCAGCAGTGAATATAGACGACAAAACACCGGGGAGCTGTTTTTT
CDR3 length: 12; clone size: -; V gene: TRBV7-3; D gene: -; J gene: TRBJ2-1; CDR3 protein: CASSLSREEQFF; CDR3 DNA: TGTGCCAGCAGCTTAAGTAGAGAAGAGCAGTTCTTC
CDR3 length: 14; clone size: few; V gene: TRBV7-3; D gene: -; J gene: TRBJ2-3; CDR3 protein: CASSLNPTTDTQYF; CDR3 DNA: TGTGCCAGCAGCTTAAACCCGACTACAGATACGCAGTATTTT
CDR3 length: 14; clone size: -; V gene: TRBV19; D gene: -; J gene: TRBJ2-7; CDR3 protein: CASSMSDSLLGQYF; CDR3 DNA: TGTGCCAGTAGTATGTCGGACAGCCTCCTCGGGCAGTACTTC
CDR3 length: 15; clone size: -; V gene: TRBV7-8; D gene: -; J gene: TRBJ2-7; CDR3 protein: CASSPVRTRLYEQYF; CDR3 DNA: TGTGCCAGCAGTCCCGTCCGAACTAGGCTCTACGAGCAGTACTTC
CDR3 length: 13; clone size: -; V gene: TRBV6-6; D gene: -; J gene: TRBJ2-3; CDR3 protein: CASSARDADTQYF; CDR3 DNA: TGTGCCAGCAGTGCCCGGGATGCAGATACGCAGTATTTT
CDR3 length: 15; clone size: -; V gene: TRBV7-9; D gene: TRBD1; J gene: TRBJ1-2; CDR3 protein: CASSLRQGSDYGYTF; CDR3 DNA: TGTGCCAGCAGCCTAAGACAGGGGAGCGACTATGGCTACACCTTC
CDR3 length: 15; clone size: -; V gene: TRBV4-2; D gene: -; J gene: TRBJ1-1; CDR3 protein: CASSQGVAGGTEAFF; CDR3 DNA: TGTGCCAGCAGCCAAGGGGTGGCAGGAGGGACTGAAGCTTTCTTT
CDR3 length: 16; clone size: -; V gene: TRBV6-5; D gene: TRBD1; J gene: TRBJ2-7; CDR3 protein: CASSYTTGTGTLEQYF; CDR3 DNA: TGTGCCAGCAGTTACACCACCGGGACAGGGACACTCGAGCAGTACTTC
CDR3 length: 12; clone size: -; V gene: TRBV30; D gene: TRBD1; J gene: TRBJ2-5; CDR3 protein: CAWTTGEETQYF; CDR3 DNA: TGTGCCTGGACTACAGGGGAAGAGACCCAGTACTTC
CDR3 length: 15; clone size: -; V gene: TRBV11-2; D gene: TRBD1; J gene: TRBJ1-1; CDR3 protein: CASSARQGHNTEAFF; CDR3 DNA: TGTGCCAGCAGCGCCCGACAGGGCCACAACACTGAAGCTTTCTTT
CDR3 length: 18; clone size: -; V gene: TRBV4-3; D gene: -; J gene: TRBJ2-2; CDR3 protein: CASSQDLGGTTNTGELFF; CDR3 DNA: TGCGCCAGCAGCCAAGATTTAGGAGGTACAACGAACACCGGGGAGCTGTTTTTT
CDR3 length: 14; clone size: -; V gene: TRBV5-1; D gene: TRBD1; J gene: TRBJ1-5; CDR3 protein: CASSPGQGNQPQHF; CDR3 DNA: TGCGCCAGCAGCCCAGGACAGGGCAATCAGCCCCAGCATTTT
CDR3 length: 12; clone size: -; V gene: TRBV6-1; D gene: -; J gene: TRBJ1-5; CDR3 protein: CASSEQGQPQHF; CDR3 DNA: TGTGCCAGCAGTGAGCAGGGTCAGCCCCAGCATTTT
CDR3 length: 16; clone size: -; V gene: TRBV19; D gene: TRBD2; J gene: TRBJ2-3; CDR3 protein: CASSMGILAGGHTQYF; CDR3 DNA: TGTGCCAGTAGTATGGGAATACTAGCGGGGGGGCACACGCAGTATTTT
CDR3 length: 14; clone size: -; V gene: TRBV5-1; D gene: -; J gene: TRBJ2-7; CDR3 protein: CASSFQSTAYEQYF; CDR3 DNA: TGCGCCAGCAGCTTCCAGTCGACAGCCTACGAGCAGTACTTC
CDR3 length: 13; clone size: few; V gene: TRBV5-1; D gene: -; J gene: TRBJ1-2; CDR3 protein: CARGAGAGYGYTF; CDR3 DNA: TGCGCCAGAGGGGCCGGGGCGGGGTATGGCTACACCTTC
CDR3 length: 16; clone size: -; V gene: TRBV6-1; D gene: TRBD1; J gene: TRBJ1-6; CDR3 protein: CASSEIGQGAESPLHF; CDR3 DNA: TGTGCCAGCAGTGAAATTGGGCAGGGGGCAGAGTCACCCCTCCACTTT
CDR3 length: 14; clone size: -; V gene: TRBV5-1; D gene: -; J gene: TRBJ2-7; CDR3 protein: CASSLAESLYEQYF; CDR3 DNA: TGCGCCAGCAGCTTGGCTGAAAGCCTCTACGAGCAGTACTTC
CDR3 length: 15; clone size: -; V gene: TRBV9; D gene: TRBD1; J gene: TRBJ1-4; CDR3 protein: CASSVSGTGFEKLFF; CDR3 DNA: TGTGCCAGCAGCGTCTCCGGGACAGGGTTTGAAAAACTGTTTTTT
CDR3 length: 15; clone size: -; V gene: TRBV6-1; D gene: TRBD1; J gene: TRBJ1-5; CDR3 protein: CASSAETGGGQPQHF; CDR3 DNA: TGTGCCAGCAGTGCTGAGACAGGGGGCGGTCAGCCCCAGCATTTT